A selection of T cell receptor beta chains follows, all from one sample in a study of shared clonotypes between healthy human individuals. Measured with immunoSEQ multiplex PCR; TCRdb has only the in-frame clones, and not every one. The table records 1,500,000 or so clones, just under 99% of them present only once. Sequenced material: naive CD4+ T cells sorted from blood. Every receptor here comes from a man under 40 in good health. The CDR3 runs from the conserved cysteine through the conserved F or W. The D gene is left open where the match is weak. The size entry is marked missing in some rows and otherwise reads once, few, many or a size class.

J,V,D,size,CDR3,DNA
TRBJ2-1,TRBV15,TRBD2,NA,CATSRSAGVGYNEQFF,TGTGCCACCAGCAGATCAGCGGGAGTCGGCTACAATGAGCAGTTCTTC
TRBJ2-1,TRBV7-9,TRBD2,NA,CASSFGGRASYNEQFF,TGTGCCAGCAGCTTTGGCGGGAGGGCTTCCTACAATGAGCAGTTCTTC
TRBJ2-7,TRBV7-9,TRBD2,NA,CASSISGSSYEQYF,TGTGCCAGCAGCATTAGCGGGAGCTCCTACGAGCAGTACTTC
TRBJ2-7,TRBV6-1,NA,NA,CASSETGGTDEQYF,TGTGCCAGCAGTGAAACCGGCGGAACCGACGAGCAGTACTTC
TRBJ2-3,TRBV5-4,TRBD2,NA,CASSFRLAGFTDTQYF,TGTGCCAGCAGCTTCAGACTAGCGGGATTCACAGATACGCAGTATTTT
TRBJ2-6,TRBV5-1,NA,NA,CASSFQGAGANVLTF,TGCGCCAGCAGCTTCCAGGGTGCTGGGGCCAACGTCCTGACTTTC
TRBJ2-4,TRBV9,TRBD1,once,CASSSESRQGNIQYF,TGTGCCAGCAGCTCCGAATCTAGACAGGGAAACATTCAGTACTTC
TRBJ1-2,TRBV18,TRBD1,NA,CASSGQGVNYGYTF,TGTGCCAGCTCCGGACAGGGAGTTAACTATGGCTACACCTTC
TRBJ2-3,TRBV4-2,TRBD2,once,CASSLRAGGLADTQYF,TGTGCCAGCAGCTTAAGAGCGGGAGGGTTGGCAGATACGCAGTATTTT
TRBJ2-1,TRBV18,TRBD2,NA,CASSQGLAGVEQFF,TGTGCCAGCTCACAGGGACTAGCGGGAGTTGAGCAGTTCTTC
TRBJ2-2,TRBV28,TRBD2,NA,CASSRTSGKPYTGELFF,TGTGCCAGCAGTCGGACTAGCGGGAAACCATACACCGGGGAGCTGTTTTTT
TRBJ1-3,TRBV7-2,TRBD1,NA,CASRVGQGIGNTIYF,TGTGCCAGCAGAGTGGGACAGGGGATCGGAAACACCATATATTTT
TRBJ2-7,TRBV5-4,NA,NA,CASSPRTDSSYEQYF,TGTGCCAGCAGCCCTAGGACAGATAGCTCCTACGAGCAGTACTTC
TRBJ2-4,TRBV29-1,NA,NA,CSVVEDIAKNIQYF,TGCAGCGTTGTTGAGGATATAGCCAAAAACATTCAGTACTTC
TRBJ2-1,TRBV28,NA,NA,CASTIPQGSYNEQFF,TGTGCCAGCACCATACCCCAGGGTTCCTACAATGAGCAGTTCTTC
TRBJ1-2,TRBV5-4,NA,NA,CASSLATNYGYTF,TGTGCCAGCAGCTTGGCAACTAACTATGGCTACACCTTC
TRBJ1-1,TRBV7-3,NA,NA,CASSLTTDGTEAFF,TGTGCCAGCAGCCTTACGACAGACGGCACTGAAGCTTTCTTT
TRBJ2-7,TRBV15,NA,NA,CATSRERVGGIAYEQYF,TGTGCCACCAGCAGAGAGAGGGTCGGCGGCATCGCCTACGAGCAGTACTTC
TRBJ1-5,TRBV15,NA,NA,CATSRDREPQHF,TGTGCCACCAGCAGAGATAGGGAGCCCCAGCATTTT
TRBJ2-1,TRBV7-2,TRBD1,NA,CASSETGAEQFF,TGTGCCAGCAGCGAAACAGGGGCTGAGCAGTTCTTC
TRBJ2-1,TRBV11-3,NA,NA,CASSSHFNEQFF,TGTGCCAGCAGCTCACATTTCAATGAGCAGTTCTTC
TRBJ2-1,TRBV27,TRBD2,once,CASSFDNTLAGEHNEQFF,TGTGCCAGCAGTTTCGATAATACACTAGCGGGAGAACACAATGAGCAGTTCTTC
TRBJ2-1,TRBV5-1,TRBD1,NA,CASSGTGDTYNEQFF,TGCGCCAGCAGCGGGACAGGCGATACCTACAATGAGCAGTTCTTC
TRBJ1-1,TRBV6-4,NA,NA,CASRGVNTEAFF,TGTGCCAGCCGAGGGGTGAACACTGAAGCTTTCTTT
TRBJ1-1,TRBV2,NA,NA,CASSTPGTQGSEAFF,TGTGCCAGCAGTACTCCGGGTACACAGGGTTCTGAAGCTTTCTTT
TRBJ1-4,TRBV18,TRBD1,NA,CASSPFRDRGRRDEKLFF,TGTGCCAGCTCACCATTCCGGGACAGGGGGCGTCGGGATGAAAAACTGTTTTTT
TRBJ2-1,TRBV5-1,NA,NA,CASSLAIADYNEQFF,TGCGCCAGCAGCTTGGCCATCGCGGATTACAATGAGCAGTTCTTC
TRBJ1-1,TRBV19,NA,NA,CASSIGNTEAFF,TGTGCCAGTAGTATAGGCAACACTGAAGCTTTCTTT
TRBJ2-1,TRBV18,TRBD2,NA,CASSLRLAGADEFF,TGTGCCAGCTCACTGCGACTAGCGGGAGCAGATGAGTTCTTC
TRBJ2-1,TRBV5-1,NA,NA,CASSVPVVVSGDEQFF,TGCGCCAGCAGCGTCCCCGTCGTGGTGAGTGGAGATGAGCAGTTCTTC
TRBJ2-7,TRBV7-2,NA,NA,CASSPSSYEQYF,TGTGCCAGCAGCCCCAGCTCCTACGAGCAGTACTTC
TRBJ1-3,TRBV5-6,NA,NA,CASSPKDGGRNTIYF,TGTGCCAGCAGCCCTAAAGATGGCGGGCGAAACACCATATATTTT
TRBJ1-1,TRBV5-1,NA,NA,CASNEGMNTEAFF,TGCGCCAGCAATGAAGGGATGAACACTGAAGCTTTCTTT
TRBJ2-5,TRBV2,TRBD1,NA,CASSDPYLRDRGRETQYF,TGTGCCAGCAGTGACCCCTACCTCCGGGACAGGGGGCGGGAGACCCAGTACTTC
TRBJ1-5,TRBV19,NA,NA,CASSIPPTGRSSNQPQHF,TGTGCCAGTAGTATCCCGCCCACAGGGCGGTCTAGCAATCAGCCCCAGCATTTT
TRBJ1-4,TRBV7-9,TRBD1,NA,CASSQALGQSGEKLFF,TGTGCCAGCAGCCAAGCCCTGGGACAGAGCGGTGAAAAACTGTTTTTT
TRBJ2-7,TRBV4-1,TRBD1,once,CASSQDGGQGAPGKQYF,TGCGCCAGCAGCCAGGATGGGGGGCAGGGGGCTCCCGGCAAGCAGTACTTC
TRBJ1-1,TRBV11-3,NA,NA,CASSPTRNTEAFF,TGTGCCAGCTCTCCGACCAGGAACACTGAAGCTTTCTTT
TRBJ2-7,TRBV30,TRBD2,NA,CAWSGTSGSLGYEQYF,TGTGCCTGGAGTGGGACTAGCGGGAGTTTGGGTTACGAGCAGTACTTC
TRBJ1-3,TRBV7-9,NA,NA,CASSYGASGNTIYF,TGTGCCAGCAGTTACGGGGCCTCTGGAAACACCATATATTTT
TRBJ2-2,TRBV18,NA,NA,CASGRTATNTGELFF,TGTGCCAGCGGGAGGACAGCCACGAACACCGGGGAGCTGTTTTTT
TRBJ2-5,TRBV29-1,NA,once,CSVGTFSETQYF,TGCAGCGTCGGGACTTTTTCGGAGACCCAGTACTTC
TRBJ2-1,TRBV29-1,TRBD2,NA,CSAGLAGINEQFF,TGCAGCGCGGGACTAGCGGGGATTAATGAGCAGTTCTTC
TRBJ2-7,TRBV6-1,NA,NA,CASSESASFAYEQYF,TGTGCCAGCAGTGAATCAGCTAGCTTCGCCTACGAGCAGTACTTC
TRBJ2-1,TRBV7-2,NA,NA,CASSLISIPVVGNEQFF,TGTGCCAGCAGCTTAATATCGATCCCGGTTGTCGGCAATGAGCAGTTCTTC
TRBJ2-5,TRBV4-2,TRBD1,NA,CASSPGTGPETQYF,TGTGCCAGCAGCCCCGGGACAGGGCCAGAGACCCAGTACTTC
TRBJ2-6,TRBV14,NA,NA,CASSQAPGFAGANVLTF,TGTGCCAGCAGCCAAGCCCCAGGGTTTGCGGGGGCCAACGTCCTGACTTTC
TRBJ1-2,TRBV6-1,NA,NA,CASSEAEGNRIYGYTF,TGTGCCAGCAGTGAAGCGGAGGGGAACAGGATCTATGGCTACACCTTC